Listed below are T cell receptor beta chains from one sample, sequenced in a study of graft-versus-host responses after intestinal transplantation. Sequenced by immunoSEQ multiplex PCR; TCRdb stores in-frame clones only, minus some. There are several thousand clones in the sample; approximately 31% occur only once, and 6.2% lies in the top ten. The material was alloreactive CD4+ T cells from a mixed lymphocyte reaction culture, obtained before transplantation. Source of these receptors: a human patient who was an organ donor for intestinal transplantation. Both conserved end residues are trimmed from each CDR3.

v_call: TRBV5-4
j_call: TRBJ2-3
cdr3_aa: ASSLDRDTQY

v_call: TRBV5-5
j_call: TRBJ1-3
cdr3_aa: ASSLKILTAGNTIY

v_call: TRBV4-1
j_call: TRBJ2-1
cdr3_aa: ASSQEYAGTINEQF

v_call: TRBV18
j_call: TRBJ2-7
cdr3_aa: ASSPGPGRQY

v_call: TRBV11-2
j_call: TRBJ1-3
cdr3_aa: AIPSGNTIY

v_call: TRBV5-1
j_call: TRBJ2-5
cdr3_aa: ASSLAGMYQETQY

v_call: TRBV18
j_call: TRBJ2-1
cdr3_aa: ASSRLAGGFSSYNEQF

v_call: TRBV9
j_call: TRBJ2-1
cdr3_aa: ASSVYSESYNEQF

v_call: TRBV7-9
j_call: TRBJ2-7
cdr3_aa: ASSLDRGPDEQY

v_call: TRBV28
j_call: TRBJ1-3
cdr3_aa: ASILSGTLGNTIY

v_call: TRBV4-1
j_call: TRBJ1-4
cdr3_aa: ASSQALWSTNEKLF

v_call: TRBV6-5
j_call: TRBJ2-3
cdr3_aa: ASSYAQSTDTQY

v_call: TRBV6-5
j_call: TRBJ1-4
cdr3_aa: ASSVSGSNEKLF

v_call: TRBV6-1
j_call: TRBJ1-6
cdr3_aa: ASEPGHSYNSPLH

v_call: TRBV4-2
j_call: TRBJ2-5
cdr3_aa: ASSQTWSAGVQETQY

v_call: TRBV21-1
j_call: TRBJ1-3
cdr3_aa: ASSTGGTIY

v_call: TRBV10-3
j_call: TRBJ1-2
cdr3_aa: AISGSTGIGYT

v_call: TRBV18
j_call: TRBJ1-1
cdr3_aa: ASSPFLPGGAEAF

v_call: TRBV7-3
j_call: TRBJ2-7
cdr3_aa: ASSSGLAGDEQY

v_call: TRBV7-3
j_call: TRBJ1-5
cdr3_aa: ASSLEKNQPQH

v_call: TRBV28
j_call: TRBJ2-1
cdr3_aa: ASSLRTSGGYNEQF

v_call: TRBV28
j_call: TRBJ1-2
cdr3_aa: ASRGTENYGYT